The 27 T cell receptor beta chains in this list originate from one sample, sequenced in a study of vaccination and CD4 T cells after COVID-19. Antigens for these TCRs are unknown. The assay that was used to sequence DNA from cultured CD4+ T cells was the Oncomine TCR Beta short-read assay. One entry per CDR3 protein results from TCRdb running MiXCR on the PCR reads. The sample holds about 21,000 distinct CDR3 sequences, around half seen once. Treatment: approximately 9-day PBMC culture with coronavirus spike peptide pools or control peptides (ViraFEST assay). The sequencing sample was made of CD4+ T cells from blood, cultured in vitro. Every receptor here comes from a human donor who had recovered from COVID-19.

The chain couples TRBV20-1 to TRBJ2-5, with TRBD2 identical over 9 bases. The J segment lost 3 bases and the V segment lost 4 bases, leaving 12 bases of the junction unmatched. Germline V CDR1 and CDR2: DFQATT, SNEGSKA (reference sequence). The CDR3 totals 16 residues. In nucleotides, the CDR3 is TGCAGTGCTATTCCAGCGGGAGGCGGGGGGAAAGAGACCCAGTACTTC. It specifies CSAIPAGGGGKETQYF.

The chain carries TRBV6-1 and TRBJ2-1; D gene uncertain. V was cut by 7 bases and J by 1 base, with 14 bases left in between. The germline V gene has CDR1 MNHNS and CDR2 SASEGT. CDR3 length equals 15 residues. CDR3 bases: TGTGCCAGCAAGGCGGACGGTCCGTCCTACAATGAGCAGTTCTTC. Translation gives CASKADGPSYNEQFF.

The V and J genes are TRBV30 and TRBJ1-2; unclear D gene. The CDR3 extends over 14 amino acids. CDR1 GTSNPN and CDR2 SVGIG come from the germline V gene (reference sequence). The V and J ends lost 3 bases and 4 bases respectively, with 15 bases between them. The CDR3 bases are TGTGCCTGGAGAAAACGCCAGGCGGGCTATGGCTACACCTTC. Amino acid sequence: CAWRKRQAGYGYTF.

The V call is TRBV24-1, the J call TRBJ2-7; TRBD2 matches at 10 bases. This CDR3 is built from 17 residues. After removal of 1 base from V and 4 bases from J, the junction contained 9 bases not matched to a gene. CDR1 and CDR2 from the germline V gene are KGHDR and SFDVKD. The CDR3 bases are TGTGCCACCAGTGATTTTTCGGCTAAAGCGGGAGGGTACGAGCAGTACTTC. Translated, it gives CATSDFSAKAGGYEQYF.

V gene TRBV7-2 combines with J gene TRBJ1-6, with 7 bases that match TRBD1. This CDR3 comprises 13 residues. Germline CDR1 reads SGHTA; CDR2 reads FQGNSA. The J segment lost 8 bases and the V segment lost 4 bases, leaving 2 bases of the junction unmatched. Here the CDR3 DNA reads TGTGCCAGCAGCTCCCAGGGGGATTCACCCCTCCACTTT. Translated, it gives CASSSQGDSPLHF.

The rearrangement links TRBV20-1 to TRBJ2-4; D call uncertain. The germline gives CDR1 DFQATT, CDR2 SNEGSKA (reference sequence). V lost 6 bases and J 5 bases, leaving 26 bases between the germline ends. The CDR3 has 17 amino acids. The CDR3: CSARAGWDSTSQNIQYF. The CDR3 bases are TGCAGTGCCCGGGCCGGGTGGGATTCTACGTCCCAAAACATTCAGTACTTC.

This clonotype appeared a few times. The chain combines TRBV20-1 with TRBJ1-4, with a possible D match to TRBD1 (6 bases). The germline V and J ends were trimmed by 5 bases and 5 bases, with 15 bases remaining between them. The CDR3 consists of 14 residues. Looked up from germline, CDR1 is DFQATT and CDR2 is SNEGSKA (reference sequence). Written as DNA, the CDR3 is TGCAGTGCTCCCCGGACAGACATCAATGAAAAACTGTTTTTT. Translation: CSAPRTDINEKLFF.

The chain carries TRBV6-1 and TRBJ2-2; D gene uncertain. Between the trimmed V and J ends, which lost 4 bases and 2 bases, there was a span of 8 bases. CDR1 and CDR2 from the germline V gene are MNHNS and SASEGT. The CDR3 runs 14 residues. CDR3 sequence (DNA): TGTGCCAGCAGTGGAGTAGTAAACACCGGGGAGCTGTTTTTT. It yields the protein CASSGVVNTGELFF.

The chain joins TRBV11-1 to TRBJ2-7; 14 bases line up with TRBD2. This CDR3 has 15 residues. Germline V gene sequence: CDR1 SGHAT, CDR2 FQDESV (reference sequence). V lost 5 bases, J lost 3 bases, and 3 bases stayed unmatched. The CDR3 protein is CASSPGTSGSYEQYF. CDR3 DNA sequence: TGTGCCAGCAGCCCCGGGACTAGCGGGAGCTACGAGCAGTACTTC.

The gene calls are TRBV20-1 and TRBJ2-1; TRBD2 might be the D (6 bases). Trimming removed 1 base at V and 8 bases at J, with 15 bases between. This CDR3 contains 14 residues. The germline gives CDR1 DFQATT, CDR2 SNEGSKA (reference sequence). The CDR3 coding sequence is TGCAGTGCTAGAGGGCTTACGGGAGTCGATGAGCAGTTCTTC. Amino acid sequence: CSARGLTGVDEQFF.

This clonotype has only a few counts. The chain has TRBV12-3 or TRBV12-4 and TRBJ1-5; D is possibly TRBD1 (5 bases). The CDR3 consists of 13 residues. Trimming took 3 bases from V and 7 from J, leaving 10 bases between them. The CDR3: CASSFTGDQPQHF. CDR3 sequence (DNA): TGTGCCAGCAGTTTCACCGGGGACCAGCCCCAGCATTTT.

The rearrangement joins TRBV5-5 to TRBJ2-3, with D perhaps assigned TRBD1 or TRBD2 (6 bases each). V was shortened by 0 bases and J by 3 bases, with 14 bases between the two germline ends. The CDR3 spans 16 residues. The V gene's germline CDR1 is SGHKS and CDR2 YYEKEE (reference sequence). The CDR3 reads CASSLGVRGGTDTQYF. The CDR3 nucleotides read TGTGCCAGCAGCTTGGGGGTCAGGGGAGGAACAGATACGCAGTATTTT.

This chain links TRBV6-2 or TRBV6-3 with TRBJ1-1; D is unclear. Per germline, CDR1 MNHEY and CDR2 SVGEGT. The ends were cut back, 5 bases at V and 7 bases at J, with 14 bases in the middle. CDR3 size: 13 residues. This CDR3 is CASSSLRVVEAFF. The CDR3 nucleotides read TGTGCCAGCAGTAGCCTCCGGGTGGTTGAAGCTTTCTTT.

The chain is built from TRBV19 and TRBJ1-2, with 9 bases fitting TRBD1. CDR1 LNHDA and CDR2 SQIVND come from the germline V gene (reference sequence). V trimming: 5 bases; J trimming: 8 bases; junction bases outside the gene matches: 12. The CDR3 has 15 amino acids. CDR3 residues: CASSLFPGQGTGYTF. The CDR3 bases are TGTGCCAGTAGTCTCTTCCCGGGACAGGGTACCGGCTACACCTTC.

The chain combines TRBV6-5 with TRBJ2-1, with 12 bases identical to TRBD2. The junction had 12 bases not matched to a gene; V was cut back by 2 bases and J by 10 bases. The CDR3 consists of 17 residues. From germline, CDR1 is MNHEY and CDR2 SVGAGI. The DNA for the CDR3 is TGTGCCAGCAGTTACGGACTAGCGGGAACCTCGCTTCGAGAGCAGTTCTTC. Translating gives CASSYGLAGTSLREQFF.

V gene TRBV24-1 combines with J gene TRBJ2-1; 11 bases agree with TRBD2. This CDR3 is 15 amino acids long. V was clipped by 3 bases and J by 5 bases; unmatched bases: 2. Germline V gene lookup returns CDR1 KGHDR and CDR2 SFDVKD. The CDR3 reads CATSDPGLADNEQFF. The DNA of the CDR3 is TGTGCCACCAGTGATCCGGGACTAGCGGACAATGAGCAGTTCTTC.

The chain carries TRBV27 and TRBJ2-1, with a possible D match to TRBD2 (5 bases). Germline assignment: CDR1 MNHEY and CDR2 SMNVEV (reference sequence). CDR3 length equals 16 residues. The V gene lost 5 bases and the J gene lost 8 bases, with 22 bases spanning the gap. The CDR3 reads CASSPLLAAPPHEQFF. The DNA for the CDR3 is TGTGCCAGCAGTCCTCTTCTAGCAGCCCCCCCCCATGAGCAGTTCTTC.

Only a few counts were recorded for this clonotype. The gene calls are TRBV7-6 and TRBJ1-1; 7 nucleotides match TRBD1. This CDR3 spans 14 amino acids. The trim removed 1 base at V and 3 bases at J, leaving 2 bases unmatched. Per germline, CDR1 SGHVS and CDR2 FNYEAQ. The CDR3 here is CASSLGQGDTEAFF. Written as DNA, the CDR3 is TGTGCCAGCAGCTTAGGGCAGGGGGACACTGAAGCTTTCTTT.

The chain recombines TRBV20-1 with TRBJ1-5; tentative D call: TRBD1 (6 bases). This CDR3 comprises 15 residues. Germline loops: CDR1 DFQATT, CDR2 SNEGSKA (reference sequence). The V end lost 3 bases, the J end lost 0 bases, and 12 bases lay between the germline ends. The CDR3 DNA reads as TGCAGTGCTAGTGGGCAGGGGATTAGCAATCAGCCCCAGCATTTT. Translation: CSASGQGISNQPQHF.

The CDR3 reads CSARRRSGAFF. CDR3 sequence (DNA): TGCAGTGCTAGGCGGAGGAGCGGAGCTTTCTTT. The chain links TRBV20-1 to TRBJ1-1; D unresolved. V lost 3 bases and J 10 bases, leaving 12 bases between the germline ends. CDR1 DFQATT and CDR2 SNEGSKA come from the germline V gene (reference sequence). This CDR3 is 11 amino acids long.

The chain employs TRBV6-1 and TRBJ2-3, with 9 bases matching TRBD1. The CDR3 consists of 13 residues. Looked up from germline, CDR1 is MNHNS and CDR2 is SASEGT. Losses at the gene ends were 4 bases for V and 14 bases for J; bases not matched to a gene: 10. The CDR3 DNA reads TGTGCCAGCAGTGTAAACCGGGACAGGGCCCCGTATTTT. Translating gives CASSVNRDRAPYF.

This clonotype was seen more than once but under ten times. CDR3 residues: CASSLGQTNYGYTF. The DNA of the CDR3 is TGTGCCAGCAGTTTGGGACAGACGAACTATGGCTACACCTTC. J is TRBJ1-2 and V is TRBV12-3 or TRBV12-4; TRBD1 matches 7 bases. Germline trimming cut 3 bases from V and 2 bases from J; bases unmatched to any gene: 3. This CDR3 contains 14 residues.

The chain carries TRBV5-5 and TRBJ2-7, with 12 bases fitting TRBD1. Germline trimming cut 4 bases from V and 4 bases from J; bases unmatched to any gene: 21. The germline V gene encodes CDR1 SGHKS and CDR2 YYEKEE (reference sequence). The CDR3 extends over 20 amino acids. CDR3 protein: CASSPRAGTGGRLGRYEQYF. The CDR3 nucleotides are TGTGCCAGCAGCCCTCGGGCCGGGACAGGGGGCCGGTTGGGAAGGTACGAGCAGTACTTC.

CDR3 DNA sequence: TGTGCCAGCTCACCCCTAGACAGGAACCCCTATGGCTACACCTTC. Its translation: CASSPLDRNPYGYTF. This rearrangement joins TRBV18 to TRBJ1-2, with D possibly matching TRBD1 (6 bases). Germline assignment: CDR1 KGHSH and CDR2 LQKENI. V gave up 3 bases and J gave up 4 bases, with 15 bases separating them. The CDR3 has 15 amino acids.

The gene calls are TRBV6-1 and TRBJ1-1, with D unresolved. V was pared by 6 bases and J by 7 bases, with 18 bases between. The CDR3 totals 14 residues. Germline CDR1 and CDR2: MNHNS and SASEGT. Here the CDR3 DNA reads TGTGCCAGCAGCCACAACCCTTATACAAGTGAAGCTTTCTTT. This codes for CASSHNPYTSEAFF.

The CDR3 is CASSRRLETGELFF. CDR3 in DNA: TGTGCCAGCAGTCGTCGACTAGAAACCGGGGAGCTGTTTTTT. This chain joins TRBV27 and TRBJ2-2; possible D gene TRBD2, 6 bases. V was shortened by 5 bases and J by 5 bases, with 12 bases between the two germline ends. The CDR3 is made up of 14 amino acids. Germline CDR1 is MNHEY and CDR2 is SMNVEV (reference sequence).

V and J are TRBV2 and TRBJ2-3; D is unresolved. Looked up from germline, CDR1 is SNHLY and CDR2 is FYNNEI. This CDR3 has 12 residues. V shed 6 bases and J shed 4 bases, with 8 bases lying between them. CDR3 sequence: CASRRTADTQYF. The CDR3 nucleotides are TGTGCCAGCAGACGGACGGCAGATACGCAGTATTTT.